This entry describes one T cell receptor beta chain. The record originates from a study of blood T cell repertoires in COVID-19. How the authors handled the data: Reference gene primer amplification gave nucleated cell count estimates. Clones were read by immunoSEQ multiplex PCR, and TCRdb kept only the in-frame ones, dropping some. D and trimming were read from the DNA, whereas the V and J calls and clone size are those reported in that table. The sample has 120,000 or so clones, around 82% seen once. Sequenced material: peripheral blood. This clonotype originated in a man older than 75 with active or convalescent COVID-19.

The CDR3 DNA reads TGTGCCAGCAGCCCTGGAAACCCGACAGGGGGGAATGAAAAACTGTTTTTT. Amino acid sequence: CASSPGNPTGGNEKLFF. The chain joins TRBV5-5 to TRBJ1-4, with 9 bases identical to TRBD1. CDR1 and CDR2 (germline): SGHKS, YYEKEE (reference sequence). The length of the CDR3 is 17 residues. V lost 4 bases, J lost 5 bases, and 12 bases stayed unmatched.